Presented here are 27 T cell receptor beta chains from one specimen sequenced in a study of shared clonotypes between healthy human individuals. The table came from immunoSEQ multiplex PCR; TCRdb's copy has only in-frame clones and leaves some out. The sample lists 2 million to 2.5 million clones, about 95% seen once, with more than 0.95% in the top ten. As defined, naive CD8 cells were CD45RO-negative and positively selected for CCR7, with terminally differentiated effector memory CD45RA+ cells excluded. Input material: naive CD8+ T cells sorted from blood. The receptors originated from a man younger than 35 in good health.

This clone was detected only once. The V and J genes are TRBV11-2 and TRBJ2-5; D is ambiguous. The last part of the DNA fits TRBJ2-7 better; the J call may be wrong. Germline assignment: CDR1 SGHAT and CDR2 FQNNGV. The CDR3 sequence is 14 residues long. CDR3 residues: CASSLRRMTYEQYF. The CDR3 coding sequence is TGTGCCAGCAGCCTCCGACGGATGACCTACGAGCAGTACTTC.

The chain recombines TRBV10-1 with TRBJ2-5; D uncertain. Germline V gives CDR1 WNHNN, CDR2 SYGVQD (reference sequence). This CDR3 spans 15 amino acids. V was trimmed by 0 bases and J by 5 bases, leaving 13 bases between them. Here the CDR3 reads CASSESLGNWETQYF. CDR3 DNA sequence: TGCGCCAGCAGTGAGTCTCTAGGGAATTGGGAGACCCAGTACTTC.

The chain carries TRBV5-4 and TRBJ1-2; D might be TRBD1 (6 bases). This CDR3 spans 14 amino acids. The V end lost 6 bases, the J end lost 5 bases, and 17 bases lay between the germline ends. The germline CDR1 and CDR2 sequences are SGHNT and YYREEE (reference sequence). As DNA, the CDR3 is TGTGCCAGCACCCCGGGGGGGGGCGAGTATGGCTACACCTTC. It translates to CASTPGGGEYGYTF.

This sequence joins TRBV19 and TRBJ2-3; possibly TRBD2 for D (6 bases). V lost 11 bases, J lost 0 bases, and 15 bases lay in between. The CDR3 extends over 14 amino acids. Germline CDR1 is LNHDA and CDR2 is SQIVND (reference sequence). The CDR3, as DNA: TGTGCCTGGCCAGGGAGCGGGAGCACAGATACGCAGTATTTT. It specifies CAWPGSGSTDTQYF.

The rearrangement links TRBV5-6 to TRBJ1-3, with 9 positions matching TRBD1. The CDR3 spans 15 residues. V lost 5 bases to trimming and J lost 1 base; unmatched junction nucleotides: 4. Germline V gene sequence: CDR1 SGHDT, CDR2 YYEEEE. The CDR3 loop reads CASSPGTGSGNTIYF. In DNA form, the CDR3 reads TGTGCCAGCAGTCCCGGGACAGGGTCTGGAAACACCATATATTTT.

This sequence joins TRBV5-6 and TRBJ2-5; TRBD1 aligns across 7 bases. Trimming cost V 5 bases and J 2 bases; bases outside gene matches: 12. Germline CDR1 reads SGHDT; CDR2 reads YYEEEE. This CDR3 contains 16 residues. CDR3 nucleotides: TGTGCCAGCAGTCTGGACACAGGGGACGATCAAGAGACCCAGTACTTC. This codes for CASSLDTGDDQETQYF. Full variable domain (outside the CDR3, taken from reference TRBV5-6 and TRBJ2-5): DAGVTQSPTHLIKTRGQQVTLRCSPKSGHDTVSWYQQALGQGPQFIFQYYEEEERQRGNFPDRFSGHQFPNYSSELNVNALLLGDSALYLCASSLDTGDDQETQYFGPGTRLLVL.

The chain is built from TRBV4-1 and TRBJ1-2; D might be TRBD1 (5 bases). The germline CDR1 and CDR2 sequences are MGHRA and YSYEKL. This CDR3 has 16 amino acids. V shed 1 base and J shed 4 bases, with 16 bases lying between them. CDR3 bases: TGCGCCAGCAGCCAAGTAGCGGCCGGAGACAGCTATGGCTACACCTTC. This encodes CASSQVAAGDSYGYTF.

For this clone: The sample holds other DNA sequences that translate to the same CDR3. The V and J genes are TRBV11-2 and TRBJ2-1; no clear D gene. V was trimmed by 5 bases and J by 4 bases, leaving 3 bases between them. There are 11 residues in the CDR3. Germline V gene sequence: CDR1 SGHAT, CDR2 FQNNGV. This CDR3 reads CASSAYNEQFF. The CDR3 DNA is TGTGCCAGCAGCGCTTACAATGAGCAGTTCTTC.

The chain links TRBV2 to TRBJ1-2; 8 bases match TRBD1. The V gene's germline CDR1 is SNHLY and CDR2 FYNNEI. After removal of 7 bases from V and 0 bases from J, the junction contained 10 bases not matched to a gene. The CDR3 loop spans 16 amino acids. CDR3 sequence reads: CASIPGQGLANYGYTF. The CDR3 nucleotides are TGTGCCAGCATCCCAGGACAGGGATTAGCTAACTATGGCTACACCTTC.

The CDR3 nucleotides are TGTGCCATCAGTCTTTTCCAGGGTGCCCACGAGCAGTACTTC. Translated, it gives CAISLFQGAHEQYF. The rearrangement joins TRBV10-3 to TRBJ2-7; perhaps TRBD1 as D (5 bases). The V and J ends lost 5 bases and 5 bases respectively, with 16 bases between them. There are 14 residues in the CDR3. Looked up from germline, CDR1 is ENHRY and CDR2 is SYGVKD.

The CDR3 region is CSVRGREGYTF. The CDR3, as DNA: TGCAGTGTTAGGGGCAGGGAGGGCTACACCTTC. The chain uses TRBV20-1 and TRBJ1-2; TRBD1 might be the D (5 bases). Germline-derived CDR1 and CDR2 are DFQATT and SNEGSKA (reference sequence). The CDR3 is 11 amino acids. V lost 7 bases to trimming and J lost 8 bases, with 14 bases between them.

The chain recombines TRBV7-9 with TRBJ2-3; the D gene is possibly TRBD1 (6 bases). CDR1 is SEHNR, CDR2 FQNEAQ, per germline (reference sequence). The CDR3 is 14 amino acids. Between the trimmed V and J ends, which lost 3 bases and 5 bases, there was a span of 12 bases. CDR3 sequence: CASSFSWGQDTQYF. In DNA form, the CDR3 reads TGTGCCAGCAGCTTCTCGTGGGGGCAAGATACGCAGTATTTT. Using reference TRBV7-9 and TRBJ2-3 for the parts outside the CDR3, the full variable domain is DTGVSQNPRHKITKRGQNVTFRCDPISEHNRLYWYRQTLGQGPEFLTYFQNEAQLEKSRLLSDRFSAERPKGSFSTLEIQRTEQGDSAMYLCASSFSWGQDTQYFGPGTRLTVL.

This clone appeared once. The chain couples TRBV6-5 to TRBJ2-2; no reliable D call. CDR1 is MNHEY and CDR2 is SVGAGI in the germline V gene. Trimming took 8 bases from V and 2 from J, leaving 15 bases between them. The CDR3 consists of 15 residues. Here the CDR3 DNA reads TGTGCCAGCTCCCCCTCGCAGGACAACACCGGGGAGCTGTTTTTT. The encoded protein is CASSPSQDNTGELFF.

The V and J genes are TRBV5-1 and TRBJ2-2; 12 positions agree with TRBD1. V lost 3 bases to trimming and J lost 7 bases; unmatched junction nucleotides: 10. This CDR3 comprises 17 residues. The V gene's germline CDR1 is SGHRS and CDR2 YFSETQ. CDR3 nucleotide sequence: TGCGCCAGCAGCTCAACCCCGGGACAGGGGGCGGTCGGGGAGCTGTTTTTT. Translating it yields CASSSTPGQGAVGELFF.

The chain recombines TRBV27 with TRBJ2-2; possibly TRBD2 for D (6 bases). Trimming pared 4 bases from V and 7 bases from J, leaving 19 bases between. The CDR3 runs 16 residues. The germline gives CDR1 MNHEY, CDR2 SMNVEV (reference sequence). CDR3 in DNA: TGTGCCAGCAGTTCCTCCGGGGGTCGATTGGTCGGGGAGCTGTTTTTT. Its translation is CASSSSGGRLVGELFF.

The chain recombines TRBV7-9 with TRBJ2-5; D not certain. CDR1 and CDR2 (germline): SEHNR, FQNEAQ (reference sequence). V was pared by 5 bases and J by 5 bases, with 12 bases between. The CDR3 covers 13 residues. DNA of the CDR3: TGTGCCAGCAGCCCCCCCTTAAGTGAGACCCAGTACTTC. Its translation: CASSPPLSETQYF. The entire variable domain, with the rest obtained from reference TRBV7-9 and TRBJ2-5, is as follows: DTGVSQNPRHKITKRGQNVTFRCDPISEHNRLYWYRQTLGQGPEFLTYFQNEAQLEKSRLLSDRFSAERPKGSFSTLEIQRTEQGDSAMYLCASSPPLSETQYFGPGTRLLVL.

The chain employs TRBV7-9 and TRBJ2-1, with 10 bases fitting TRBD2. This CDR3 is 15 amino acids long. Germline V gene sequence: CDR1 SEHNR, CDR2 FQNEAQ (reference sequence). With 5 bases clipped from V and 5 bases from J, the junction kept 6 bases outside the gene matches. This chain's CDR3 is CASSDQAGGDNEQFF. The CDR3 DNA is TGTGCCAGCAGCGATCAAGCGGGAGGGGACAATGAGCAGTTCTTC. Full variable domain (rest looked up from reference TRBV7-9 and TRBJ2-1): DTGVSQNPRHKITKRGQNVTFRCDPISEHNRLYWYRQTLGQGPEFLTYFQNEAQLEKSRLLSDRFSAERPKGSFSTLEIQRTEQGDSAMYLCASSDQAGGDNEQFFGPGTRLTVL.

The chain recombines TRBV5-8 with TRBJ1-1; 8 positions match TRBD1. The length of the CDR3 is 14 residues. The V gene end was trimmed by 4 bases and the J gene end by 5 bases; junction bases not matched to a gene: 7. The germline gives CDR1 SGHTS, CDR2 YDEGEE. Written as DNA, the CDR3 is TGTGCCAGCAGCCCTGGACAGGGCTTGACTGAAGCTTTCTTT. This sequence encodes CASSPGQGLTEAFF.

This chain joins TRBV10-2 and TRBJ2-7, with D maybe TRBD1 (6 bases). Trimming cost V 6 bases and J 4 bases, with 13 bases left between them. Germline-derived CDR1 and CDR2 are WSHSY and SAAADI. The length of the CDR3 is 13 residues. The CDR3, as DNA: TGCGCCAGCAGCCCCGCAGGGGCGTACGAGCAGTACTTC. Translating gives CASSPAGAYEQYF.

Concerning this clone itself: One end of the junction does not line up with germline, which may come from a read error. The genes are TRBV2 and TRBJ2-7; TRBD2 aligns across 12 bases. The germline V gene encodes CDR1 SNHLY and CDR2 FYNNEI. The CDR3 contains 17 residues. The CDR3 is CASSEGTSGLPSYEQYF. DNA for the CDR3: TGTGCCAGCAGCGAAGGGACTAGCGGGTTACCCTCCTACGAGCAGTACTTC.

The V call is TRBV4-3, the J call TRBJ2-7; D remains ambiguous. Germline V gene data show CDR1 as LGHNA and CDR2 as YSLEER. V lost 0 bases, J lost 7 bases, and 13 bases lay in between. There are 14 residues in the CDR3. This CDR3 reads CASSQDILSGEQYF. In DNA, the CDR3 is TGCGCCAGCAGCCAAGATATCCTGTCTGGGGAGCAGTACTTC.

The chain recombines TRBV2 with TRBJ1-2; no clear D gene. The CDR3 consists of 14 residues. V lost 4 bases, J lost 4 bases, and 13 bases lay in between. The V gene's germline CDR1 is SNHLY and CDR2 FYNNEI. CDR3 sequence: CASSVDSGPYGYTF. CDR3 sequence (DNA): TGTGCCAGCAGTGTCGACTCCGGGCCCTATGGCTACACCTTC. The full variable domain, with the rest looked up from reference TRBV2 and TRBJ1-2, is EPEVTQTPSHQVTQMGQEVILRCVPISNHLYFYWYRQILGQKVEFLVSFYNNEISEKSEIFDDQFSVERPDGSNFTLKIRSTKLEDSAMYFCASSVDSGPYGYTFGSGTRLTVV.

The CDR3 region has the DNA TGCGCCAGCAGCTTTGGCAGGCCGACAGATACGCAGTATTTT. Translated, it gives CASSFGRPTDTQYF. The genes are TRBV5-1 and TRBJ2-3; D is unclear. V shed 2 bases and J shed 3 bases, with 10 bases lying between them. CDR1 and CDR2 from the germline V gene are SGHRS and YFSETQ. CDR3 size: 14 residues. Full variable domain (outside the CDR3, taken from reference TRBV5-1 and TRBJ2-3): KAGVTQTPRYLIKTRGQQVTLSCSPISGHRSVSWYQQTPGQGLQFLFEYFSETQRNKGNFPGRFSGRQFSNSRSEMNVSTLELGDSALYLCASSFGRPTDTQYFGPGTRLTVL.

As for this clone: Other DNA sequences from this sample encode an identical CDR3 as well. The chain is built from TRBV9 and TRBJ2-7; unclear D gene. There are 13 residues in the CDR3. V was pared by 0 bases and J by 3 bases, with 7 bases between. The germline V gene has CDR1 SGDLS and CDR2 YYNGEE. The CDR3 DNA reads as TGTGCCAGCAGCGTAGGACCATACTACGAGCAGTACTTC. It yields the protein CASSVGPYYEQYF.

In regard to this clone: The sample has other DNA sequences that encode this CDR3 too. V is TRBV6-5 and J is TRBJ2-5; 9 bases are shared with TRBD1. Judging by the DNA end, TRBJ2-7 fits better; the J call may be wrong. This CDR3 comprises 14 residues. Per germline, CDR1 MNHEY and CDR2 SVGAGI. Here the CDR3 reads CASSYGQGTYEQYF. CDR3 DNA sequence: TGTGCCAGCAGCTATGGACAGGGGACCTACGAGCAGTACTTC.

This sequence joins TRBV2 and TRBJ2-7; no clear D. Germline CDR1 SNHLY, CDR2 FYNNEI. Trimming took off 3 bases at V and 0 bases at J, with 12 bases between the two ends. The CDR3 totals 15 residues. The CDR3 coding sequence is TGTGCCAGCAGTGACTGGGAAAGTAGCTCCTACGAGCAGTACTTC. It is translated as CASSDWESSSYEQYF. The variable domain in full, completed from reference TRBV2 and TRBJ2-7, reads EPEVTQTPSHQVTQMGQEVILRCVPISNHLYFYWYRQILGQKVEFLVSFYNNEISEKSEIFDDQFSVERPDGSNFTLKIRSTKLEDSAMYFCASSDWESSSYEQYFGPGTRLTVT.

This chain joins TRBV7-9 and TRBJ2-5; D tentatively reads TRBD1 or TRBD2 (5 bases each). The germline V gene encodes CDR1 SEHNR and CDR2 FQNEAQ (reference sequence). V lost 4 bases, J lost 5 bases, and 20 bases lay in between. The CDR3 runs 16 residues. The CDR3 bases are TGTGCCAGCAGCTCCGCGGTCGCAGGGAGATTGGAGACCCAGTACTTC. It is translated as CASSSAVAGRLETQYF.